The present TCR beta chain was sequenced within a study of T cell responses to AZD1222 COVID-19 vaccine. Trimming took off 2 bases at V and 0 bases at J, with 9 bases between the two ends. Germline values: CDR1 SGHNT, CDR2 YYREEE (reference sequence). The CDR3 is made up of 14 amino acids. Produced via immunoSEQ multiplex PCR; TCRdb's table is partial and in-frame only. The table has around 250,000 clones, approximately 95% seen once. Sequencing used peripheral blood, obtained on day 0 of AZD1222 vaccination. This TCR was sampled from an adult in good health. The chain combines TRBV5-4 with TRBJ2-7, with D unclear. This CDR3 reads CASSFGRLSYEQYF. CDR3 nucleotide sequence: TGTGCCAGCAGCTTTGGGCGGCTCTCCTACGAGCAGTACTTC.